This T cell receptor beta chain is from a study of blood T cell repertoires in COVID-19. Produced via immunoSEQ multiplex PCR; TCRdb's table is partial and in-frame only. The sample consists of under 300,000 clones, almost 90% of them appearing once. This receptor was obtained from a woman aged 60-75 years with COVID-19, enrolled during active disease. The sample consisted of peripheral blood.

The CDR3 DNA reads as TGTGCCAGCAGCCAAGGGTTCGGGGGAGACCAAGAGACCCAGTACTTC. Translation gives CASSQGFGGDQETQYF. The rearrangement uses TRBV4-2 and TRBJ2-5, with D possibly being TRBD2 (6 bases). The CDR3 loop spans 16 amino acids. Germline V lookup: CDR1 LGHNA, CDR2 YNFKEQ. V was trimmed by 1 base and J by 0 bases, leaving 12 bases between them.